Sequencing of this T cell receptor (beta chain) was carried out in a study of T cells in tuberculosis. Only in-frame clones appear in the TCRdb table, and some are missing; sequencing was by immunoSEQ multiplex PCR. The sample carries around 43,000 clones, 95% recorded once. CDR3 length equals 14 residues. V lost 4 bases and J lost 5; bases outside the gene matches: 5. Per germline, CDR1 KGHSH and CDR2 LQKENI. Source material: PBMCs. The chain has TRBV18 and TRBJ2-7; TRBD1 aligns across 10 bases. This receptor was identified in a donor between 5 and 29 years old with latent tuberculosis or without tuberculosis infection. The CDR3 reads CASSQGQGVHEQYF. CDR3 in DNA: TGTGCCAGCTCACAAGGACAGGGGGTCCACGAGCAGTACTTC.